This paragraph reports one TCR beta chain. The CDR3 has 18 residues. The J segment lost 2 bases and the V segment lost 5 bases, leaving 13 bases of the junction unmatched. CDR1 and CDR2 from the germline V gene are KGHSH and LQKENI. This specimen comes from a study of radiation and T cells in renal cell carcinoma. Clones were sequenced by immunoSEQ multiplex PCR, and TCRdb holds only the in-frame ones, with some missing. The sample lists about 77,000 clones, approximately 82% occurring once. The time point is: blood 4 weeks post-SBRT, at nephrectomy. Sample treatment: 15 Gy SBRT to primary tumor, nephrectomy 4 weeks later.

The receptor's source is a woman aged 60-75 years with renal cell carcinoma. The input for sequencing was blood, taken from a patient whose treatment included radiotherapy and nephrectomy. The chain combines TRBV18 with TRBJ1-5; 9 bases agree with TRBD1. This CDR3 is CASSVGTGMESRNQPQHF. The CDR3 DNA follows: TGTGCCAGCTCAGTCGGGACAGGGATGGAGTCGCGCAATCAGCCCCAGCATTTT.